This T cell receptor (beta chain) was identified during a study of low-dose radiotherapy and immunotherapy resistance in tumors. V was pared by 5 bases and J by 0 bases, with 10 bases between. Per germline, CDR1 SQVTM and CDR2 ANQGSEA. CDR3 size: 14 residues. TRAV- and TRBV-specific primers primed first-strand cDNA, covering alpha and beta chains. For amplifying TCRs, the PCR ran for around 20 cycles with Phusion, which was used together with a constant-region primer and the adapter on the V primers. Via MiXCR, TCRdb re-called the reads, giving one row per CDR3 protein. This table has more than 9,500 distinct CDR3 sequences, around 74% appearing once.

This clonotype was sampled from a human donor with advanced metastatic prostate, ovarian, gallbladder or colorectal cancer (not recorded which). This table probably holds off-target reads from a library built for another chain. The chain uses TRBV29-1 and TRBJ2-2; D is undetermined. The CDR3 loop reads CSVFLLSNTGELFF. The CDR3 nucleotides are TGCAGCGTTTTCTTGCTATCGAACACCGGGGAGCTGTTTTTT.